This T cell receptor (beta chain) stems from a study of cytomegalovirus exposure and HLA in healthy donors. The CDR3 has 19 amino acids. V lost 6 bases and J lost 4; bases outside the gene matches: 21. Germline-derived CDR1 and CDR2 are SEHNR and FQNEAQ (reference sequence). Overall study findings and caveats: Analysis performed later found more than 15,000 TCR beta sequences associated with HLA alleles at 0.05 false discovery rate. Further analysis was carried out later, and it showed several of the most significant clusters appearing linked to common viral pathogens. Analysis was performed later, and it showed HLA-associated TCR beta chains to be more clonally expanded than equally common others.

All the people who gave samples were healthy bone marrow donors. Of note for this clone: Its specificity is unknown.

The study ran its PCR with 60 Vbeta and 13 Jbeta primers. Data came from immunoSEQ multiplex PCR; TCRdb stores just in-frame clones and leaves some out. The profile covers 90,000 or so clones, with 75% to 80% appearing a single time and approximately 5.7% taken by the ten largest. The sequenced sample was PBMCs. This clonotype was sampled from a female donor in good health and CMV-seronegative. This chain connects TRBV7-9 to TRBJ1-5; 7 bases are shared with TRBD1. The CDR3 DNA reads as TGTGCCAGCAGGTTGGTGGACAGGAAGGTAGAGGGGTTTAATCAGCCCCAGCATTTT. It yields the protein CASRLVDRKVEGFNQPQHF.